This T cell receptor (beta chain) was profiled in a study of molecular identifiers for immune sequencing clone quantification (dated by TCRdb to the late 2010s). Turning to the overall study: In a replicate experiment, RNA from roughly 20,000 or 100,000 naive CD8 T cells was split into five aliquots, four of which were sequenced. This methods study used CD8 T cells to benchmark TCR RNA copy counting and molecular-identifier clustering-based TCR repertoire sequencing (MIDCIRS). Results and caveats for the whole study, not just this receptor: A single cell's worth of spiked-in Jurkat TCR RNA was reported detectable even among one million naive CD8 T cells. The sizes of highly expanded clones could end up underestimated when identical TCR molecules share a barcode. When barcode sub-clustering was not used, chimeric consensus sequences inflated TCR diversity, with chimeras reaching as high as 47%. About 3 recovered TCR RNA copies per cell were obtained by modeling, versus about 10 by digital PCR, implying a capture efficiency of about 30%. In CMV-specific effector cells, clones with more than 20 RNA copies accounted for over 97% of molecules, whereas in naive cells such clones accounted for under 1%. The naive libraries included spiked-in Jurkat TCR RNA (10 copies' worth), and this RNA is not part of the donor repertoire.

This clonotype has just a few counts. The target of this receptor is not known. No per-base quality is available; no much larger clone lies one base away. The method behind the library was PCR. Sequencing instrument: NextSeq 500. Preparation of bulk TCR libraries followed a previously described approach, with the TCR primers listed in Table S5. Purification of total RNA was performed with the Qiagen AllPrep DNA/RNA kit. Before analysis, reads from multiple sequencing runs of the same library were pooled. Regarding the original processing steps: Reads were retained only if an exact TCR constant sequence was present, and the retained reads were trimmed to 150 nt and grouped according to their 12-nt molecular barcodes. Within each barcode group, reads were sub-clustered at a 15% Levenshtein threshold, and quality-weighted consensus sequences were built per RNA molecule. Non-functional sequences were filtered out, along with any lower-count sequence sitting one edit away from another sequence. Barcode sub-clusters with fewer than 20% of the maximum read count were removed, based on fitting two negative binomial distributions. In TCRdb, the public reads were trimmed at Q25 with fastp and aligned with MiXCR, with productive beta chains retained. Duplicate CDR3 protein sequences are folded into a single record with the most common DNA and genes. The V and J calls reflect TCRdb's pipeline rather than the authors' work. The sample table records about 510,000 distinct CDR3 sequences; about a quarter of these occur just once. Of the sample, around 0.78% falls within the top ten clones.

CDR1 and CDR2 are read off the germline V gene as LGHNA and YSLEER. Including cysteine and phenylalanine, the CDR3 has 13 amino acids. This entry keeps only the CDR3 DNA: 39 bases, framed from base 1. The trim is 0 bases for V and 5 bases for J, with a gap of 8 bases between the germline ends. Libraries of naive CD8 T cells were built from anywhere between about 19,000 and 1,000,000 sorted cells, with 10%, 30% or 50% of the purified RNA used. Naive CD8 T cells were FACS-sorted as CD8+CD4-CCR7+CD45RA+ on a BD FACSAria II into RLT Plus buffer. To test detection sensitivity, Jurkat RNA equivalent to ten TCR copies was spiked into samples of roughly 18,000-1,000,000 naive CD8 T cells. Enrichment of CD8 T cells was performed with RosetteSep CD8+ T Cell Enrichment Cocktail and Ficoll-Paque, after which ACK red cell lysis was carried out.

Sequencing was performed on naive CD8+ T cells from blood, with Jurkat cell RNA spiked in. The meaning of the sample's cell subset or site label: FACS-sorted CD8+CD4-CCR7+CD45RA+ naive T cells. This chain is built from TRBV4-3 and TRBJ2-7, with the D gene not confidently named. The sequence was collected from a human donor in good health. Some libraries in this study had Jurkat cell RNA spiked in. For the CDR3, the sequence is CASSQDSLHEQYF. The base sequence is TGCGCCAGCAGCCAAGATTCGCTCCACGAGCAGTACTTC.